Presented here are 27 T cell receptor beta chains from one specimen sequenced in a study of cytomegalovirus exposure and HLA in healthy donors. With 60 Vbeta and 13 Jbeta primers, the PCR was carried out. Sequencing was performed with immunoSEQ multiplex PCR; in TCRdb, only in-frame clones are kept and a portion is missing. This table holds 110,000 to 150,000 clones, around 81% found once. Material for sequencing was PBMCs. Receptors originate from a male donor in good health and CMV-seronegative.

The chain couples TRBV19 to TRBJ2-7; tentatively, D is TRBD1 (6 bases). Trimming removed 8 bases from V and 6 bases from J, with 17 bases in between. From germline, CDR1 is LNHDA and CDR2 SQIVND (reference sequence). The CDR3 loop spans 13 amino acids. The CDR3 DNA is TGTGCCAGTGCGCCCCAGGGGCTTGCCGAGCAGTACTTC. Protein product: CASAPQGLAEQYF. Together with reference TRBV19 and TRBJ2-7, the CDR3 gives the full variable domain: DGGITQSPKYLFRKEGQNVTLSCEQNLNHDAMYWYRQDPGQGLRLIYYSQIVNDFQKGDIAEGYSVSREKKESFPLTVTSAQKNPTAFYLCASAPQGLAEQYFGPGTRLTVT.

The rearrangement uses TRBV4-2 and TRBJ2-5; 7 bases line up with TRBD1. The junction had 2 bases not matched to a gene; V was cut back by 4 bases and J by 3 bases. CDR3 length: 13 amino acids. Germline CDR1 and CDR2: LGHNA and YNFKEQ. CDR3 sequence (DNA): TGTGCCAGCAGCCCCGGGACAGAAGAGACCCAGTACTTC. Protein sequence: CASSPGTEETQYF.

The chain employs TRBV7-4 and TRBJ2-7; 7 bases line up with TRBD2. V lost 5 bases and J lost 8; bases outside the gene matches: 3. The length of the CDR3 is 11 residues. Germline V lookup: CDR1 SGHVT, CDR2 SQSDAQ. In DNA, the CDR3 is TGTGCCAGCAGCGGGGGGGGGAAGCAGTACTTC. Amino acids: CASSGGGKQYF.

There are a few counts of this clone. This chain uses TRBV5-1 with TRBJ1-3, with 7 bases fitting TRBD1. The V gene end was trimmed by 4 bases and the J gene end by 0 bases; junction bases not matched to a gene: 13. Germline V gene sequence: CDR1 SGHRS, CDR2 YFSETQ. This CDR3 contains 18 residues. CDR3 sequence (DNA): TGCGCCAGCAGCGCCGGGTGGGGACAGCCTGACTCTGGAAACACCATATATTTT. Encoded protein: CASSAGWGQPDSGNTIYF. The full variable domain, in which reference TRBV5-1 and TRBJ1-3 provide the parts outside the CDR3, is KAGVTQTPRYLIKTRGQQVTLSCSPISGHRSVSWYQQTPGQGLQFLFEYFSETQRNKGNFPGRFSGRQFSNSRSEMNVSTLELGDSALYLCASSAGWGQPDSGNTIYFGEGSWLTVV.

The V gene is TRBV5-1, the J gene TRBJ2-7, with D maybe TRBD2 (6 bases). The CDR3 has 14 amino acids. V shed 3 bases and J shed 7 bases, with 17 bases lying between them. Germline CDR1 is SGHRS and CDR2 is YFSETQ. CDR3 DNA: TGCGCCAGCAGCTCTTTCGGAGGGCCGGCTGAGCAGTACTTC. Amino acid sequence: CASSSFGGPAEQYF.

V is TRBV4-2 and J is TRBJ2-1; D remains unclear. The CDR3 has 16 amino acids. Germline V lookup: CDR1 LGHNA, CDR2 YNFKEQ. V shed 0 bases and J shed 5 bases, with 14 bases lying between them. CDR3 region: CASSQDSIASNNEQFF. The CDR3 DNA reads TGTGCCAGCAGCCAAGATTCGATCGCAAGCAACAATGAGCAGTTCTTC.

A note on this clone: The same CDR3 also results from other DNA sequences found in this sample. The V and J genes are TRBV5-1 and TRBJ2-2; possible D gene TRBD1, 5 bases. V was pared by 2 bases and J by 1 base, with 9 bases between. CDR3 length: 15 residues. Germline-derived CDR1 and CDR2 are SGHRS and YFSETQ. The CDR3 reads CASSLGQGNTGELFF. CDR3 nucleotides: TGCGCCAGCAGCTTAGGGCAGGGGAACACCGGGGAGCTGTTTTTT.

The CDR3 region is CASSVTPSGGARNEQFF. CDR3 bases: TGTGCCAGCAGCGTAACGCCCAGCGGGGGGGCCCGCAATGAGCAGTTCTTC. The rearrangement uses TRBV9 and TRBJ2-1; 10 positions agree with TRBD2. Germline V gives CDR1 SGDLS, CDR2 YYNGEE. This CDR3 has 17 amino acids. Trimming cost V 1 base and J 6 bases; bases outside gene matches: 10.

This clone was counted only a few times. The gene calls are TRBV27 and TRBJ2-5, with D maybe TRBD1 (6 bases). Germline V lookup: CDR1 MNHEY, CDR2 SMNVEV (reference sequence). With 4 bases removed from V and 4 bases from J, the gap between germline ends came to 16 bases. CDR3 size: 15 residues. CDR3 sequence reads: CASSSRQGLGETQYF. The CDR3 DNA follows: TGTGCCAGCAGTTCGCGGCAGGGGTTAGGAGAGACCCAGTACTTC.

The V and J genes are TRBV27 and TRBJ1-1; tentatively, D is TRBD1 (5 bases). The CDR3 is 13 amino acids. V was trimmed by 9 bases and J by 4 bases, leaving 15 bases between them. The germline V gene encodes CDR1 MNHEY and CDR2 SMNVEV (reference sequence). CDR3 DNA sequence: TGTGCCAGTACCTTAAGCGGGGGCACTGAAGCTTTCTTT. This gives the protein CASTLSGGTEAFF.

The chain joins TRBV18 to TRBJ1-6; no clear D. Germline V gives CDR1 KGHSH, CDR2 LQKENI. This CDR3 region has 13 residues. Trimming left V 2 bases short and J 5 bases short, with 4 bases between. The CDR3 DNA sequence: TGTGCCAGCTCACCAACAAATAATTCACCCCTCCACTTT. Translated, it gives CASSPTNNSPLHF.

The rearrangement links TRBV5-4 to TRBJ1-3; 7 nucleotides line up with TRBD1. Germline assignment: CDR1 SGHNT and CDR2 YYREEE (reference sequence). Germline trimming cut 4 bases from V and 5 bases from J; bases unmatched to any gene: 6. The CDR3 runs to 14 residues. Here the CDR3 reads CASSLGQARNTIYF. The CDR3 DNA reads TGTGCCAGCAGCCTAGGACAGGCTAGAAACACCATATATTTT.

This chain connects TRBV11-2 to TRBJ2-3, with D uncertain. With 5 bases removed from V and 4 bases from J, the gap between germline ends came to 16 bases. There are 15 residues in the CDR3. CDR1 SGHAT and CDR2 FQNNGV come from the germline V gene. As DNA, the CDR3 is TGTGCCAGCAGCCCCCTATCTTCGTTCTCAGATACGCAGTATTTT. This sequence encodes CASSPLSSFSDTQYF. Full variable domain (outside the CDR3, taken from reference TRBV11-2 and TRBJ2-3): EAGVAQSPRYKIIEKRQSVAFWCNPISGHATLYWYQQILGQGPKLLIQFQNNGVVDDSQLPKDRFSAERLKGVDSTLKIQPAKLEDSAVYLCASSPLSSFSDTQYFGPGTRLTVL.

V gene TRBV7-2 combines with J gene TRBJ1-2; possibly TRBD1 for D (6 bases). The germline CDR1 and CDR2 sequences are SGHTA and FQGNSA. V was pared by 0 bases and J by 6 bases, with 17 bases between. CDR3 length: 16 residues. The CDR3 DNA sequence: TGTGCCAGCAGCTTAGCGCGAGGGGGAAGTTGGGATGGCTACACCTTC. As protein: CASSLARGGSWDGYTF.

The chain links TRBV6-5 to TRBJ2-7, with TRBD2 identical over 7 bases. Germline trimming cut 4 bases from V and 2 bases from J; bases unmatched to any gene: 8. Per the germline V gene, CDR1 is MNHEY and CDR2 is SVGAGI. The CDR3 covers 15 residues. The CDR3 DNA reads as TGTGCCAGCAGTTTAGGACTAGTTGGCCCCTACGAGCAGTACTTC. Amino acids: CASSLGLVGPYEQYF.

The chain uses TRBV7-9 and TRBJ1-2, with TRBD1 matching over 10 bases. This CDR3 comprises 14 residues. V gave up 1 base and J gave up 8 bases; unmatched junction bases: 4. CDR1 is SEHNR, CDR2 FQNEAQ, per germline (reference sequence). As DNA, the CDR3 is TGTGCCAGCAGCTTAGGACAGGGGGCAGGCGGCTACACCTTC. This gives the protein CASSLGQGAGGYTF.

The chain couples TRBV5-8 to TRBJ2-1, with 10 nucleotides matching TRBD2. This CDR3 is 17 amino acids long. The junction had 13 bases not matched to a gene; V was cut back by 3 bases and J by 7 bases. Germline CDR1 is SGHTS and CDR2 is YDEGEE. CDR3 residues: CASSSLVASGRGNEQFF. The CDR3 DNA is TGTGCCAGCAGCTCCCTGGTGGCTAGCGGGAGAGGGAATGAGCAGTTCTTC.

This chain joins TRBV5-4 and TRBJ1-2, with D hard to call. Per germline, CDR1 SGHNT and CDR2 YYREEE (reference sequence). This CDR3 has 13 amino acids. V was trimmed by 4 bases and J by 7 bases, leaving 14 bases between them. The CDR3 protein is CASSLLRGAGYTF. As DNA, the CDR3 is TGTGCCAGCAGCCTCCTCCGGGGAGCTGGCTACACCTTC.

The chain employs TRBV6-5 and TRBJ2-7, with 7 bases lining up with TRBD1. The CDR3 contains 15 residues. V lost 1 base and J lost 0; bases outside the gene matches: 3. Germline V lookup: CDR1 MNHEY, CDR2 SVGAGI. CDR3 sequence: CASSYLDRLSYEQYF. As DNA, the CDR3 is TGTGCCAGCAGTTACTTGGACAGGCTCTCCTACGAGCAGTACTTC.

The chain couples TRBV23-1 to TRBJ2-5; 8 bases map to TRBD1. TRBV23-1 is an open reading frame, and its role is uncertain. This CDR3 has 15 residues. The J segment lost 5 bases and the V segment lost 0 bases, leaving 5 bases of the junction unmatched. CDR3: CASSQSGQGGETQYF. CDR3 coding DNA: TGCGCCAGCAGTCAATCCGGACAGGGTGGCGAGACCCAGTACTTC.

This rearrangement joins TRBV7-8 to TRBJ2-6, with a weak D call TRBD1 (5 bases). With 4 bases removed from V and 2 bases from J, the gap between germline ends came to 9 bases. The CDR3 is made up of 15 amino acids. In germline, CDR1 is SGHVS, CDR2 FQNEAQ. CDR3 region: CASSYRRTGANVLTF. CDR3 nucleotides: TGTGCCAGCAGCTACAGGAGAACTGGGGCCAACGTCCTGACTTTC.

The V call is TRBV2, the J call TRBJ2-5; 7 bases map to TRBD1. CDR3 length equals 13 residues. With V trimmed by 11 bases and J by 3 bases, 9 bases remained unmatched. CDR1 and CDR2 (germline): SNHLY, FYNNEI. The CDR3 region is CAGAGTAKETQYF. CDR3 nucleotides: TGTGCCGGGGCCGGGACAGCTAAAGAGACCCAGTACTTC. Combining the CDR3 with reference TRBV2 and TRBJ2-5 gives the whole variable domain EPEVTQTPSHQVTQMGQEVILRCVPISNHLYFYWYRQILGQKVEFLVSFYNNEISEKSEIFDDQFSVERPDGSNFTLKIRSTKLEDSAMYFCAGAGTAKETQYFGPGTRLLVL.

This chain links TRBV9 with TRBJ1-1; D is perhaps TRBD1 (6 bases). The ends were cut back, 4 bases at V and 5 bases at J, with 18 bases in the middle. Germline-derived CDR1 and CDR2 are SGDLS and YYNGEE. The CDR3 consists of 15 residues. The CDR3 nucleotides read TGTGCCAGCAGCCCCTGGACAGATCTTGGTACTGAAGCTTTCTTT. It translates to CASSPWTDLGTEAFF. The full variable domain, with the rest looked up from reference TRBV9 and TRBJ1-1, is DSGVTQTPKHLITATGQRVTLRCSPRSGDLSVYWYQQSLDQGLQFLIQYYNGEERAKGNILERFSAQQFPDLHSELNLSSLELGDSALYFCASSPWTDLGTEAFFGQGTRLTVV.

A few counts support this clone. The chain carries TRBV6-1 and TRBJ1-5; TRBD1 is a possible D gene (6 bases). Looked up from germline, CDR1 is MNHNS and CDR2 is SASEGT. Trimming left V 5 bases short and J 4 bases short, with 12 bases between. The length of the CDR3 is 14 residues. The chain's CDR3 is CASSFDRINQPQHF. CDR3 coding DNA: TGTGCCAGCAGTTTCGACAGGATTAATCAGCCCCAGCATTTT.

V usage is TRBV5-1 and J usage is TRBJ2-7; D perhaps matches TRBD2 (6 bases). In germline, CDR1 is SGHRS, CDR2 YFSETQ. This CDR3 has 12 amino acids. Deletions cut 4 bases from V and 7 bases from J, with 12 bases between. CDR3 protein: CASSGPGGEQYF. The CDR3 DNA reads as TGCGCCAGCAGCGGCCCTGGGGGGGAGCAGTACTTC.

CDR3 nucleotides: TGTGCCAGCAGCGCGGACAGGGTGAACACCATATATTTT. This translates into CASSADRVNTIYF. This rearrangement joins TRBV7-8 to TRBJ1-3; 8 nucleotides match TRBD1. The V and J ends lost 5 bases and 7 bases, in that order; junction bases with no gene match: 4. From germline, CDR1 is SGHVS and CDR2 FQNEAQ. The CDR3 is 13 residues long.

This chain joins TRBV4-1 and TRBJ2-7, with TRBD2 matching over 9 bases. CDR1 and CDR2 from the germline V gene are MGHRA and YSYEKL. The J segment lost 3 bases and the V segment lost 0 bases, leaving 6 bases of the junction unmatched. The length of the CDR3 is 16 residues. The CDR3 loop is CASSQDSLAGDYEQYF. CDR3 coding DNA: TGCGCCAGCAGCCAAGATTCGTTAGCGGGAGACTACGAGCAGTACTTC.